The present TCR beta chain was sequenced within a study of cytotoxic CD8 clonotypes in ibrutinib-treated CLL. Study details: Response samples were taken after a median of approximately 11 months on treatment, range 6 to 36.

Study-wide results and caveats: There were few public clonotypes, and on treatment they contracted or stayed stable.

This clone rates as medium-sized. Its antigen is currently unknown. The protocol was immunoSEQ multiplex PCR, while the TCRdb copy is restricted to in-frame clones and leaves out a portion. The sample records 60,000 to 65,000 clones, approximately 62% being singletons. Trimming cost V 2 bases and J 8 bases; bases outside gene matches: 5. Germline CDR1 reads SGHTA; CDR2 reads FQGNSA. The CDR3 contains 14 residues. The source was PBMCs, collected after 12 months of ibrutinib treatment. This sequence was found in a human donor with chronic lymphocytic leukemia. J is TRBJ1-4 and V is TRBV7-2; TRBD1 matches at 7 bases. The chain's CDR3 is CASSLYPRGEKLFF. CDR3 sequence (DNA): TGTGCCAGCAGCTTATATCCCAGGGGGGAAAAACTGTTTTTT.